This is a list of T cell receptor beta chains from one sample in a study of neurological immune-mediated disorders. TCRdb recomputed calls from the 5' RACE reads with MiXCR, one row per CDR3 protein. The sample has roughly 53,000 distinct CDR3 sequences, roughly 8% seen once. Sequenced input: PBMCs. The receptors derive from a woman aged 40 to 49 in good health. The conserved cysteine and the conserved F or W are not part of the CDR3 here. Each record gives: V gene, J gene, CDR3 protein.

V gene: TRBV5-5; J gene: TRBJ1-2; CDR3 protein: ASSLSPGTGVGYGYT
V gene: TRBV6-6; J gene: TRBJ1-2; CDR3 protein: ASSYRRESGGYT
V gene: TRBV5-5; J gene: TRBJ2-5; CDR3 protein: ASSSDRVETQY